This T cell receptor beta chain came from a study of cytomegalovirus exposure and HLA in healthy donors. Whole-study results and caveats: Cytomegalovirus status was reportedly diagnosed by the classifier with high specificity and sensitivity. In a later analysis, across HLA loci, associated TCR counts were highest for DRB1, lowest for HLA-C. Clonal expansion was found to be greater in HLA-associated TCR beta chains than in equally common others in a later analysis. When analyzed later, a missense DCLRE1C variant was found to be linked to TCR beta V- and J-gene trimming.

The germline V gene encodes CDR1 SGHAT and CDR2 FQNNGV. The CDR3 sequence is 16 residues long. V lost 1 base to trimming and J lost 6 bases; unmatched junction nucleotides: 8. Concerning this clone itself: The target antigen is unknown.

60 Vbeta and 13 Jbeta primers were used in PCR. The protocol was immunoSEQ multiplex PCR, while the TCRdb copy is restricted to in-frame clones and leaves out a portion. The sample comprises approximately 170,000 clones, 65% to 85% of which are singletons, and approximately 1.2% rests with the top ten. This sequence originates from a boy under 10 years old in good health and CMV-seronegative. The sequenced material came from PBMCs. This chain connects TRBV11-2 to TRBJ2-3; 9 bases align to TRBD2. The chain's CDR3 is CASSLGAGGPYDTQYF. In DNA form, the CDR3 reads TGTGCCAGCAGCTTAGGGGCGGGGGGGCCATATGATACGCAGTATTTT.